The rows below give T cell receptor beta chains drawn from one sample of a study of PD-L1 blockade in urothelial cancer. The method was immunoSEQ multiplex PCR; TCRdb's version includes in-frame clones alone and lacks a portion of them. The data show more than 90,000 clones, 70% to 90% seen once. The source material was PBMCs, sampled around atezolizumab (anti-PD-L1) treatment. The receptors were sampled from a man between 65 and 85 years old with urothelial cancer. Both conserved end residues are part of each CDR3. D genes are given only for firm matches. Clone size appears in some rows only: once, few, many, or a class for an expanded clone.

cdr3_aa: CASSLFFGERAKNIQYF
cdr3_nt: TGTGCCAGCAGTTTATTCTTTGGGGAGCGAGCCAAAAACATTCAGTACTTC
clone_size: .
v_call: TRBV27
d_call: .
j_call: TRBJ2-4

cdr3_aa: CASSQPDTLGTEAFF
cdr3_nt: TGCGCCAGCAGCCAACCGGACACATTGGGGACTGAAGCTTTCTTT
clone_size: .
v_call: TRBV4-1
d_call: .
j_call: TRBJ1-1

cdr3_aa: CASSPTSGGTDTQYF
cdr3_nt: TGCGCCAGCAGCCCTACATCGGGGGGCACAGATACGCAGTATTTT
clone_size: once
v_call: TRBV5-1
d_call: .
j_call: TRBJ2-3

cdr3_aa: CASRTGGLETQYF
cdr3_nt: TGTGCCAGCAGGACAGGGGGTTTGGAGACCCAGTACTTC
clone_size: .
v_call: TRBV7-2
d_call: TRBD1
j_call: TRBJ2-5

cdr3_aa: CASRRWVQGEQYF
cdr3_nt: TGTGCCAGCAGGCGGTGGGTTCAAGGCGAGCAGTACTTC
clone_size: .
v_call: TRBV2
d_call: .
j_call: TRBJ2-7

cdr3_aa: CASSQGHLVNQPQHF
cdr3_nt: TGCGCCAGCAGCCAGGGACACTTGGTGAATCAGCCCCAGCATTTT
clone_size: .
v_call: TRBV4-3
d_call: .
j_call: TRBJ1-5

cdr3_aa: CASSLGGGNYNEQFF
cdr3_nt: TGCGCCAGCAGCTTAGGCGGGGGGAATTACAATGAGCAGTTCTTC
clone_size: .
v_call: TRBV5-1
d_call: TRBD2
j_call: TRBJ2-1

cdr3_aa: CASSLAGAYNEQFF
cdr3_nt: TGTGCCAGCAGCTTAGCAGGGGCCTACAATGAGCAGTTCTTC
clone_size: .
v_call: TRBV7-9
d_call: .
j_call: TRBJ2-1

cdr3_aa: CASSGSGGDTQYF
cdr3_nt: TGTGCCAGCAGTGGTAGCGGGGGTGACACGCAGTATTTT
clone_size: .
v_call: TRBV2
d_call: TRBD2
j_call: TRBJ2-3

cdr3_aa: CASSQILAGGPYEQFF
cdr3_nt: TGTGCCAGCAGTCAGATCCTAGCGGGAGGGCCCTATGAGCAGTTCTTC
clone_size: .
v_call: TRBV27
d_call: TRBD2
j_call: TRBJ2-1

cdr3_aa: CASSWGGGTYNEQFF
cdr3_nt: TGCGCCAGCAGCTGGGGCGGGGGAACCTACAATGAGCAGTTCTTC
clone_size: .
v_call: TRBV5-1
d_call: TRBD2
j_call: TRBJ2-1

cdr3_aa: CASSYPPAGAPREQFF
cdr3_nt: TGTGCCAGCAGCTACCCCCCAGCGGGGGCCCCTCGTGAGCAGTTCTTC
clone_size: .
v_call: TRBV7-9
d_call: TRBD2
j_call: TRBJ2-1

cdr3_aa: CASSQETGHSSGNTIYF
cdr3_nt: TGTGCCAGCAGCCAAGAGACAGGCCACAGCTCTGGAAACACCATATATTTT
clone_size: .
v_call: TRBV4-2
d_call: .
j_call: TRBJ1-3

cdr3_aa: CSVGGGSTEAFF
cdr3_nt: TGCAGCGTGGGGGGGGGTAGCACTGAAGCTTTCTTT
clone_size: .
v_call: TRBV29-1
d_call: .
j_call: TRBJ1-1

cdr3_aa: CASSSHIKETQYF
cdr3_nt: TGTGCCAGCAGCTCCCACATAAAAGAGACCCAGTACTTC
clone_size: once
v_call: TRBV11-3
d_call: .
j_call: TRBJ2-5

cdr3_aa: CASSWIGTGSEKLFF
cdr3_nt: TGTGCCAGCAGCTGGATAGGGACAGGGAGTGAAAAACTGTTTTTT
clone_size: .
v_call: TRBV7-2
d_call: TRBD1
j_call: TRBJ1-4

cdr3_aa: CASTGDTNNSPLHF
cdr3_nt: TGTGCCAGCACCGGGGACACCAATAATTCACCCCTCCACTTT
clone_size: .
v_call: TRBV25-1
d_call: .
j_call: TRBJ1-6

cdr3_aa: CASRTGELEKLFF
cdr3_nt: TGTGCCAGTAGGACAGGGGAGCTTGAAAAACTGTTTTTT
clone_size: .
v_call: TRBV2
d_call: TRBD1
j_call: TRBJ1-4

cdr3_aa: CASSLMTSSYNEQFF
cdr3_nt: TGTGCCAGCAGCTTAATGACAAGCTCCTACAATGAGCAGTTCTTC
clone_size: .
v_call: TRBV7-2
d_call: .
j_call: TRBJ2-1

cdr3_aa: CASSLDRPGGDSTEAFF
cdr3_nt: TGTGCCAGCAGCTTAGACCGGCCGGGGGGGGATAGCACTGAAGCTTTCTTT
clone_size: .
v_call: TRBV11-2
d_call: .
j_call: TRBJ1-1

cdr3_aa: CASSGDRGGTDTQYF
cdr3_nt: TGTGCCAGTAGTGGGGACAGGGGGGGCACAGATACGCAGTATTTT
clone_size: .
v_call: TRBV19
d_call: TRBD1
j_call: TRBJ2-3

cdr3_aa: CASTLPAGDTEAFF
cdr3_nt: TGTGCCAGCACCCTCCCGGCGGGGGACACTGAAGCTTTCTTT
clone_size: .
v_call: TRBV5-6
d_call: .
j_call: TRBJ1-1

cdr3_aa: CASSLGTLNRGYTF
cdr3_nt: TGTGCCAGCAGCTTAGGGACACTCAATAGGGGCTACACCTTC
clone_size: .
v_call: TRBV5-6
d_call: .
j_call: TRBJ1-2

cdr3_aa: CASTRTGEAFF
cdr3_nt: TGTGCCAGCACTAGGACAGGGGAAGCTTTCTTT
clone_size: once
v_call: TRBV6-5
d_call: TRBD1
j_call: TRBJ1-1

cdr3_aa: CASSERGVGSDTQYF
cdr3_nt: TGTGCCAGCAGTGAACGGGGGGTCGGTTCAGATACGCAGTATTTT
clone_size: .
v_call: TRBV25-1
d_call: TRBD2
j_call: TRBJ2-3

cdr3_aa: CASSLVGRGADTQYF
cdr3_nt: TGCGCCAGCAGCTTGGTAGGTCGGGGTGCAGATACGCAGTATTTT
clone_size: .
v_call: TRBV5-1
d_call: .
j_call: TRBJ2-3

cdr3_aa: CASSEGGGGSPLHF
cdr3_nt: TGTGCCAGCAGTGAAGGAGGGGGCGGTTCACCCCTCCACTTT
clone_size: many
v_call: TRBV25-1
d_call: TRBD1
j_call: TRBJ1-6

cdr3_aa: CATSGDRARETQYF
cdr3_nt: TGTGCCACCAGCGGGGACAGGGCCCGAGAGACCCAGTACTTC
clone_size: .
v_call: TRBV15
d_call: TRBD1
j_call: TRBJ2-5

cdr3_aa: CASSALTGSSGNTIYF
cdr3_nt: TGCGCCAGCAGCGCCTTAACAGGGAGCTCTGGAAACACCATATATTTT
clone_size: .
v_call: TRBV5-1
d_call: .
j_call: TRBJ1-3

cdr3_aa: CASNEGGYTEAFF
cdr3_nt: TGTGCCAGCAACGAAGGGGGTTACACTGAAGCTTTCTTT
clone_size: once
v_call: TRBV6-1
d_call: .
j_call: TRBJ1-1

cdr3_aa: CASSWSSGETQYF
cdr3_nt: TGTGCCAGCAGCTGGAGCTCGGGGGAGACCCAGTACTTC
clone_size: .
v_call: TRBV11-3
d_call: .
j_call: TRBJ2-5

cdr3_aa: CASSVFAGGSQGSYEQYF
cdr3_nt: TGTGCCAGCAGCGTCTTTGCAGGGGGATCCCAGGGCTCCTACGAGCAGTACTTC
clone_size: .
v_call: TRBV7-2
d_call: TRBD1
j_call: TRBJ2-7

cdr3_aa: CSASGGETQYF
cdr3_nt: TGCAGTGCTTCAGGGGGTGAGACCCAGTACTTC
clone_size: .
v_call: TRBV20-1
d_call: TRBD1
j_call: TRBJ2-5

cdr3_aa: CASSLTGQTTLSSYNEQFF
cdr3_nt: TGTGCCAGCAGTCTTACGGGACAGACAACTCTGAGCTCCTACAATGAGCAGTTCTTC
clone_size: once
v_call: TRBV7-6
d_call: TRBD1
j_call: TRBJ2-1

cdr3_aa: CASRASGTSTDTQYF
cdr3_nt: TGTGCCAGCAGGGCAAGCGGAACTAGCACAGATACGCAGTATTTT
clone_size: .
v_call: TRBV5-4
d_call: .
j_call: TRBJ2-3

cdr3_aa: CASSLAILGGGAYNEQFF
cdr3_nt: TGCGCCAGCAGCTTGGCTATATTAGGCGGAGGGGCCTACAATGAGCAGTTCTTC
clone_size: .
v_call: TRBV5-1
d_call: .
j_call: TRBJ2-1

cdr3_aa: CASSLQGDYGYTF
cdr3_nt: TGTGCCAGCTCACTCCAGGGTGACTATGGCTACACCTTC
clone_size: once
v_call: TRBV18
d_call: .
j_call: TRBJ1-2

cdr3_aa: CASSPPQGDTEAFF
cdr3_nt: TGTGCCAGCAGTCCTCCACAGGGGGACACTGAAGCTTTCTTT
clone_size: .
v_call: TRBV28
d_call: TRBD1
j_call: TRBJ1-1

cdr3_aa: CASSLGQGARYHYGYTF
cdr3_nt: TGTGCCAGCAGCCTGGGACAGGGGGCGCGATATCACTATGGCTACACCTTC
clone_size: .
v_call: TRBV27
d_call: TRBD1
j_call: TRBJ1-2

cdr3_aa: CASRVTGYGYTF
cdr3_nt: TGTGCCAGCAGAGTGACAGGCTATGGCTACACCTTC
clone_size: few
v_call: TRBV2
d_call: .
j_call: TRBJ1-2

cdr3_aa: CASSEQGIGEAFF
cdr3_nt: TGTGCCAGCAGTGAACAGGGAATAGGTGAAGCTTTCTTT
clone_size: .
v_call: TRBV6-1
d_call: .
j_call: TRBJ1-1

cdr3_aa: CASSFSGNSGANVLTF
cdr3_nt: TGTGCCAGCAGTTTTTCAGGGAATTCTGGGGCCAACGTCCTGACTTTC
clone_size: .
v_call: TRBV6-5
d_call: .
j_call: TRBJ2-6